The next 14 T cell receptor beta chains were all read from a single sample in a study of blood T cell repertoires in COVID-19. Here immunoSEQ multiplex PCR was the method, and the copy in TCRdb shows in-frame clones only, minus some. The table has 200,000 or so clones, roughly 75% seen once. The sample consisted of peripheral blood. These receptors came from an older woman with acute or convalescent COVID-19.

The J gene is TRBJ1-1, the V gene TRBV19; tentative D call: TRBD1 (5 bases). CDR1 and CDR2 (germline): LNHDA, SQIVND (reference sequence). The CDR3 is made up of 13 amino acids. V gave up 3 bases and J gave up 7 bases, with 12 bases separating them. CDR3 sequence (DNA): TGTGCCAGTAGTATTAAGGGGCTGGGTGAAGCTTTCTTT. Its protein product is CASSIKGLGEAFF.

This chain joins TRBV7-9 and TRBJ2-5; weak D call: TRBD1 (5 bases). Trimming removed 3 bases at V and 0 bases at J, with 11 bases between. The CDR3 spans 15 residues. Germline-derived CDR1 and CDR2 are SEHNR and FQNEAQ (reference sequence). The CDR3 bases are TGTGCCAGCAGCTTGGACGGACACTACCAAGAGACCCAGTACTTC. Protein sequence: CASSLDGHYQETQYF.

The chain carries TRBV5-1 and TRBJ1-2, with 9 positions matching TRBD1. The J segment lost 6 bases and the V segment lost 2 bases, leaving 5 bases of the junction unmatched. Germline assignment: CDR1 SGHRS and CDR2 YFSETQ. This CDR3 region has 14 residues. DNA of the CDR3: TGCGCCAGCAGCTTTTGGGACAGGGAACATGGCTACACCTTC. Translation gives CASSFWDREHGYTF.

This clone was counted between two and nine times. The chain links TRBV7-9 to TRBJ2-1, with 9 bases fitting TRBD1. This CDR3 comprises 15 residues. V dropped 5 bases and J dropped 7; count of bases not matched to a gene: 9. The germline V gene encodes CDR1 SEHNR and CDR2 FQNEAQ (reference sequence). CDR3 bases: TGTGCCAGCAGCCCGGACAGGGGAAGGAAGAATGAGCAGTTCTTC. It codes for CASSPDRGRKNEQFF.

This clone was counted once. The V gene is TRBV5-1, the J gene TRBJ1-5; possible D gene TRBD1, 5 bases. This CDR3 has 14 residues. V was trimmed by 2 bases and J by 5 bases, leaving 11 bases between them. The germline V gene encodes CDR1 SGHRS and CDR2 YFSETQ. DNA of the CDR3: TGCGCCAGCAGCTTTCGGCAGGGTGATCAGCCCCAGCATTTT. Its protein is CASSFRQGDQPQHF.

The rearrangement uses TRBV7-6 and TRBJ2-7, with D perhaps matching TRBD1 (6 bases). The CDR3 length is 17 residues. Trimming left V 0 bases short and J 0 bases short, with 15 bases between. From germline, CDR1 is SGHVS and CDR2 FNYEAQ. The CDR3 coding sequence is TGTGCCAGCAGCTTAGCCCCCACAGGGACGAGCTCCTACGAGCAGTACTTC. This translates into CASSLAPTGTSSYEQYF.

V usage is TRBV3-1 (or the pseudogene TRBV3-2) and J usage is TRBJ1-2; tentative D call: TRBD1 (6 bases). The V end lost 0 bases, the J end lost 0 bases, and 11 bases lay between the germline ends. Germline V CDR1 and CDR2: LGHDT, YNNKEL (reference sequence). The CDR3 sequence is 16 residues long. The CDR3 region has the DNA TGTGCCAGCAGCCAAGATCCGAGACAGGCTAACTATGGCTACACCTTC. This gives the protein CASSQDPRQANYGYTF.

The CDR3, as DNA: TGTGCCACCAGTGATGGGGGACTAGCGGTCCGGGAGACCCAGTACTTC. Its protein is CATSDGGLAVRETQYF. V is TRBV24-1 and J is TRBJ2-5; 11 positions match TRBD2. This CDR3 is built from 16 residues. Germline CDR1 and CDR2: KGHDR and SFDVKD. The V and J ends lost 3 bases and 5 bases, in that order; junction bases with no gene match: 7.

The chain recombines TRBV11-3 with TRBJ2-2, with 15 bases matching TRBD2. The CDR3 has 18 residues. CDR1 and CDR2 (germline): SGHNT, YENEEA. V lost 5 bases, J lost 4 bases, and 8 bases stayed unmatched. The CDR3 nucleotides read TGTGCCAGCAGCCAAGGACTAGCGGGAGGGACGGTCACCGGGGAGCTGTTTTTT. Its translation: CASSQGLAGGTVTGELFF.

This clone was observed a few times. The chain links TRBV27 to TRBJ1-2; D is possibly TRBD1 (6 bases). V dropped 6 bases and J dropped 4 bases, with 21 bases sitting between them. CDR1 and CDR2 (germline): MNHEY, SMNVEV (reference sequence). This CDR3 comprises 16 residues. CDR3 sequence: CASSQDRSLLGYGYTF. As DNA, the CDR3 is TGTGCCAGCAGCCAAGACAGGTCCCTCCTAGGCTATGGCTACACCTTC.

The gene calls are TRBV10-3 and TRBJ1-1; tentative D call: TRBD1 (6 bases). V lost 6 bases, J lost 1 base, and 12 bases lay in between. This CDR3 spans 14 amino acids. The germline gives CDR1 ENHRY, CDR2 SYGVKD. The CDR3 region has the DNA TGTGCCATCAGGGGGGGGCAGGGGAACACTGAAGCTTTCTTT. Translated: CAIRGGQGNTEAFF.

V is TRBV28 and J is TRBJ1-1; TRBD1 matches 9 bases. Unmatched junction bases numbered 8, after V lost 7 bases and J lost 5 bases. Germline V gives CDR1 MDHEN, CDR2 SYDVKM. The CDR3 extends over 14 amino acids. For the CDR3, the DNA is TGTGCCAGCAAGGGGGGACAGGGTACGACTGAAGCTTTCTTT. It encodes CASKGGQGTTEAFF.

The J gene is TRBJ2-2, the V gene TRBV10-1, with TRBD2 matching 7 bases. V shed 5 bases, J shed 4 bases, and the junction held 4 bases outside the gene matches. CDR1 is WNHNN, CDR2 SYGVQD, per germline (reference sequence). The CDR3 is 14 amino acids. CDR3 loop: CASSSSGVTGELFF. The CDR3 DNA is TGCGCCAGCAGTTCCAGCGGGGTCACCGGGGAGCTGTTTTTT.

In DNA form, the CDR3 reads TGTGCCAGCAGCTCCGGTCCCGGGACAGGGGAAACTTCCTACGAGCAGTACTTC. Its translation is CASSSGPGTGETSYEQYF. The chain recombines TRBV5-5 with TRBJ2-7; 10 bases align to TRBD1. Germline CDR1 SGHKS, CDR2 YYEKEE (reference sequence). V was clipped by 3 bases and J by 1 base; unmatched bases: 13. The CDR3 has 18 amino acids.